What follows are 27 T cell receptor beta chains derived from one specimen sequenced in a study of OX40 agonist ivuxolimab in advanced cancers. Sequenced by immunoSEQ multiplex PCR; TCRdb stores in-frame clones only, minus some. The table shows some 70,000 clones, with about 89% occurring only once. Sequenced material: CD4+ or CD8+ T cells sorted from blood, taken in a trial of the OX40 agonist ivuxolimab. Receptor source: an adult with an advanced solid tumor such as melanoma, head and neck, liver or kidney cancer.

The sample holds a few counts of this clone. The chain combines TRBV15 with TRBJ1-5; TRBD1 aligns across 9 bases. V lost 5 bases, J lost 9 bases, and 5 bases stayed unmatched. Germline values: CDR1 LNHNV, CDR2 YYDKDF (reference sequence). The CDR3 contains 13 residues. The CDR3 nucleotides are TGTGCCACCAGCCCCCGGGACAGGGCGCCCCAGCATTTT. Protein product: CATSPRDRAPQHF.

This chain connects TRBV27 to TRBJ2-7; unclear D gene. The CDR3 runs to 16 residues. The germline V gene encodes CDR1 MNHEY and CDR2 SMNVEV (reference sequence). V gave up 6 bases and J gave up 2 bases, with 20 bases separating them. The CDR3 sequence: CASRSIPTGGPYEQYF. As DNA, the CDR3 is TGTGCCAGCAGATCCATCCCTACGGGCGGCCCCTACGAGCAGTACTTC.

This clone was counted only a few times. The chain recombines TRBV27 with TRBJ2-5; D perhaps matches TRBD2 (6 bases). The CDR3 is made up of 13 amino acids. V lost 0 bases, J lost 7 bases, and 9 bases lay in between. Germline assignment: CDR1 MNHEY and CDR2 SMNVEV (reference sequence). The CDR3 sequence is CASSLSRRGTQYF. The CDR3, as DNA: TGTGCCAGCAGTTTATCCCGGAGGGGGACCCAGTACTTC.

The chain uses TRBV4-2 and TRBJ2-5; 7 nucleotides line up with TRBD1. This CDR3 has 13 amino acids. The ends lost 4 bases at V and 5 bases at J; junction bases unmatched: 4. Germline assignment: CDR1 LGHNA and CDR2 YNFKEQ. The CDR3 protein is CASSRQGSETQYF. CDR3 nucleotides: TGTGCCAGCAGCCGACAGGGTTCGGAGACCCAGTACTTC.

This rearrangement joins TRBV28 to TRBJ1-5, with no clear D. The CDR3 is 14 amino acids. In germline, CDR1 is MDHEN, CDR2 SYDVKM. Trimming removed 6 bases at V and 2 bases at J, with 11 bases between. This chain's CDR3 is CASRSPGGNQPQHF. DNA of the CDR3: TGTGCCAGCAGGAGTCCAGGCGGCAATCAGCCCCAGCATTTT.

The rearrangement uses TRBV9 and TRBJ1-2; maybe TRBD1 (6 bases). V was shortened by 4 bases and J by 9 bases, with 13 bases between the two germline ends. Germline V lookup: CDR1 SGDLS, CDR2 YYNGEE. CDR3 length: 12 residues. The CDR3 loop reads CASSPEGGRYTF. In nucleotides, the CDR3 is TGTGCCAGCAGCCCCGAGGGGGGTCGCTACACCTTC.

This CDR3 reads CASSPLLGLQREQFF. The CDR3 nucleotides are TGTGCCAGCAGCCCTCTACTAGGACTTCAACGGGAGCAGTTCTTC. The chain has TRBV28 and TRBJ2-1, with D possibly being TRBD2 (5 bases). The CDR3 loop spans 15 amino acids. Trimming took 6 bases from V and 10 from J, leaving 22 bases between them. In germline, CDR1 is MDHEN, CDR2 SYDVKM.

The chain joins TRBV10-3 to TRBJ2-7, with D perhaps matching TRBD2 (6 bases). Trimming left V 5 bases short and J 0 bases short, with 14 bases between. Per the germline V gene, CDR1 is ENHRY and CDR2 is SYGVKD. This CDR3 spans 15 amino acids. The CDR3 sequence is CAISQGGRASYEQYF. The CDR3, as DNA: TGTGCCATCAGTCAAGGAGGGAGAGCCTCCTACGAGCAGTACTTC.

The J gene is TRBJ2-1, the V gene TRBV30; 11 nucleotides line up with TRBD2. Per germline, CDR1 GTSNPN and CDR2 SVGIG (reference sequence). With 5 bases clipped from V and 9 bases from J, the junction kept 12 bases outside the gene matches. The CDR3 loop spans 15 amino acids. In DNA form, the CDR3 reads TGTGCCTGGCTCCATAGCGGGAGGGCCTTCGGTGAGCAGTTCTTC. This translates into CAWLHSGRAFGEQFF.

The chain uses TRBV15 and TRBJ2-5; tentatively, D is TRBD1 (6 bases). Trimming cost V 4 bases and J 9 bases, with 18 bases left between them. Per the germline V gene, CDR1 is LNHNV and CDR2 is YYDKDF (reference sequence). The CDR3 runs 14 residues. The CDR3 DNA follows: TGTGCCACCAGCACCAGGGGTGTGATAGGGGCCCAGTACTTC. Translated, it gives CATSTRGVIGAQYF.

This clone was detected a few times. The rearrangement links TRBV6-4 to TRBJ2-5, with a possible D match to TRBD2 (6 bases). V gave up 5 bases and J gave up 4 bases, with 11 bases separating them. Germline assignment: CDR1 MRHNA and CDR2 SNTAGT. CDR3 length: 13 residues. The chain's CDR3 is CASSLGLGETQYF. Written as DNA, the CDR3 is TGTGCCAGCAGTCTGGGACTCGGAGAGACCCAGTACTTC.

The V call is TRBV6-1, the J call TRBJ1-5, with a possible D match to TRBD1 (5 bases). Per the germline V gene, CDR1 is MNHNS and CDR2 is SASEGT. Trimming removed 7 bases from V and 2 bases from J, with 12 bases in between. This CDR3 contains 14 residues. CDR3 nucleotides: TGTGCCAGCATAGGGACTTGGGGCAATCAGCCCCAGCATTTT. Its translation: CASIGTWGNQPQHF.

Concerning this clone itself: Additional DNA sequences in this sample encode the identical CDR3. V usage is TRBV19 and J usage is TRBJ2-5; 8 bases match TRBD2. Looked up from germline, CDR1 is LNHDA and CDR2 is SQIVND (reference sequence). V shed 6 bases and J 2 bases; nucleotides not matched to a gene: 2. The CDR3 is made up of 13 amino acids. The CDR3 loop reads CASSGTSQETQYF. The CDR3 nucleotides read TGTGCCAGTAGCGGGACTAGTCAAGAGACCCAGTACTTC.

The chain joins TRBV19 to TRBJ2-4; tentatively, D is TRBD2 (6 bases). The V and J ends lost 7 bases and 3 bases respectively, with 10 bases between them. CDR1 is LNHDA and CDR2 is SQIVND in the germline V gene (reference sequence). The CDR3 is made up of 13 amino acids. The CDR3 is CASTAGFKNIQYF. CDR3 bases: TGTGCCAGTACCGCGGGGTTCAAAAACATTCAGTACTTC.

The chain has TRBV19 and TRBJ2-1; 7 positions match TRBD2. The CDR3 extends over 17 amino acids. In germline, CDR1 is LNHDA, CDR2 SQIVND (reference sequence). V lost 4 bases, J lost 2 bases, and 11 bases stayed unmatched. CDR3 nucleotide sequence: TGTGCCAGTAGTAGAACTCCGGGGACTACTGCCTACAATGAGCAGTTCTTC. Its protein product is CASSRTPGTTAYNEQFF.

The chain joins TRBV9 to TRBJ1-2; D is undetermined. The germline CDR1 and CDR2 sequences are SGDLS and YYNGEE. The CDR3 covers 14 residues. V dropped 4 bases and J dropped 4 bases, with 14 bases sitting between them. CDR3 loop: CASSSPDAVYGYTF. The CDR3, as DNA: TGTGCCAGCAGCAGCCCGGACGCGGTCTATGGCTACACCTTC.

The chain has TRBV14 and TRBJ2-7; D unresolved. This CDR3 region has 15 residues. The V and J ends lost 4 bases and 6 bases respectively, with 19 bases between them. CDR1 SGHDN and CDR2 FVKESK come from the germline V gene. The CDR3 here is CASSLYLIDPSEQYF. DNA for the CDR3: TGTGCCAGCAGCCTTTACTTGATCGATCCTTCCGAGCAGTACTTC.

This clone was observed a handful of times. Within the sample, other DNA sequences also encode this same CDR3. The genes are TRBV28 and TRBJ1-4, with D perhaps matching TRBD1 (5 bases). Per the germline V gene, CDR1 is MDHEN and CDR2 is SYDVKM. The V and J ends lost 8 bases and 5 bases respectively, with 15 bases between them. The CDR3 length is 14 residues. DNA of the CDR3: TGTGCCAGCTCCTCCGGGACGGTAAATGAAAAACTGTTTTTT. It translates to CASSSGTVNEKLFF.

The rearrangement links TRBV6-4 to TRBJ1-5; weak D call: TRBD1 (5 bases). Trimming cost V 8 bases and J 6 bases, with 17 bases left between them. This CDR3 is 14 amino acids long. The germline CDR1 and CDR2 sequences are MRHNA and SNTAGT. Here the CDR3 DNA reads TGTGCCAGCCGCAGCTGGGGCCATGGTCAGCCCCAGCATTTT. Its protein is CASRSWGHGQPQHF.

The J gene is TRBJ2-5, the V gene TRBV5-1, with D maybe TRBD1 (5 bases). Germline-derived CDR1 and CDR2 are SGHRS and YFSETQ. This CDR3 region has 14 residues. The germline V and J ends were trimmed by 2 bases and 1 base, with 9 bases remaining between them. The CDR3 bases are TGCGCCAGCAGCTTCAGGGCATCCCAAGAGACCCAGTACTTC. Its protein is CASSFRASQETQYF.

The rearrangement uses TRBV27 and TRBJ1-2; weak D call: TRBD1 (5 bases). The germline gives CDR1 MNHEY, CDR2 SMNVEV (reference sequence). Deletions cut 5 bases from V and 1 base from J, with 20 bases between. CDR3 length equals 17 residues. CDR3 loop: CASSHRTGTSYNYGYTF. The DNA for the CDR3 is TGTGCCAGCAGTCACCGTACCGGGACTTCATATAACTATGGCTACACCTTC.

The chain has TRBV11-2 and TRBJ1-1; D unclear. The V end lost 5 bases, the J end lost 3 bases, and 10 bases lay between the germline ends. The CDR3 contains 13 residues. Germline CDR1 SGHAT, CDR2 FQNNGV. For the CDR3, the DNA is TGTGCCAGCAGCCCCCGTAGGGACACTGAAGCTTTCTTT. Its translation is CASSPRRDTEAFF.

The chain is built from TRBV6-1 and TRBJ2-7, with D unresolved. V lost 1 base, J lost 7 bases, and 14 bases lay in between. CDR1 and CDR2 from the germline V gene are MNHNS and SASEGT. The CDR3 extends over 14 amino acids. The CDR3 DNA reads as TGTGCCAGCAGTGAAGGGCCGCAGCACGGGGAGCAGTACTTC. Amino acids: CASSEGPQHGEQYF.

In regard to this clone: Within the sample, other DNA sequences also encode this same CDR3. The CDR3: CASSLVRTGGEQYF. CDR3 coding DNA: TGTGCCAGCAGCTTAGTCAGGACAGGGGGAGAGCAGTACTTC. The genes are TRBV7-8 and TRBJ2-7; 10 bases agree with TRBD1. Trimming at V came to 1 base and at J to 7 bases, leaving 4 bases not matched to a gene. The CDR3 contains 14 residues. The germline CDR1 and CDR2 sequences are SGHVS and FQNEAQ.

The DNA for the CDR3 is TGTGCCAGCAGCTTAGCAGGGAGAGGTCAGCCCCAGCATTTT. Translation gives CASSLAGRGQPQHF. The chain links TRBV7-2 to TRBJ1-5, with D unclear. V dropped 0 bases and J dropped 6 bases, with 9 bases sitting between them. CDR3 length: 14 residues. Germline V gives CDR1 SGHTA, CDR2 FQGNSA.

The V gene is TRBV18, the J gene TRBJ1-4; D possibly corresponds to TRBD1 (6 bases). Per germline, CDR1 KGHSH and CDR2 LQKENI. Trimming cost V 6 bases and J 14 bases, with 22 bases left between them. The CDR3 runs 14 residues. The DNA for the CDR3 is TGTGCCAGCTCTCAAACCGGGACACTGAAAGTTCTGTTTTTT. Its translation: CASSQTGTLKVLFF.

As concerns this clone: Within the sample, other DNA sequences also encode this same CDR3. The CDR3 reads CASSVGQSSNQPQHF. Written as DNA, the CDR3 is TGTGCCAGCAGCGTAGGACAGAGTAGCAATCAGCCCCAGCATTTT. The V gene is TRBV9, the J gene TRBJ1-5, with a tentative D call TRBD1 (5 bases). V lost 0 bases and J 0 bases, leaving 7 bases between the germline ends. The length of the CDR3 is 15 residues. Germline CDR1 SGDLS, CDR2 YYNGEE.